This TCR beta chain was identified in a study of identical twins. The CDR3 contains 14 residues. Germline-derived CDR1 and CDR2 are MNHNS and SASEGT. The V segment lost 7 bases and the J segment 1 base; nucleotides outside the gene matches: 5. TCRdb used MiXCR to reprocess the 5' RACE reads, holding one entry per CDR3 protein. This table holds 700,000 or so distinct CDR3 sequences, 8.5% to 9.5% found once. Study-level results: Among out-of-frame alpha sequences shared by twins, low generation probability occurred in excess.

This clonotype was detected a few times. The antigen remains unidentified. The same sample was also used in a study of yellow fever vaccine responses in identical twins. That report adds: Reportedly, the T cell response mounted by twins to vaccine seemed partly convergent, partly personalized.

The sequenced sample was PBMCs. The sequence was collected from a woman under 30 in good health. This sequence joins TRBV6-1 and TRBJ1-1, with 8 bases lining up with TRBD1. The CDR3 DNA is TGTGCCAGCACAGGGGGCGGTCAGAACACTGAAGCTTTCTTT. Translation gives CASTGGGQNTEAFF.